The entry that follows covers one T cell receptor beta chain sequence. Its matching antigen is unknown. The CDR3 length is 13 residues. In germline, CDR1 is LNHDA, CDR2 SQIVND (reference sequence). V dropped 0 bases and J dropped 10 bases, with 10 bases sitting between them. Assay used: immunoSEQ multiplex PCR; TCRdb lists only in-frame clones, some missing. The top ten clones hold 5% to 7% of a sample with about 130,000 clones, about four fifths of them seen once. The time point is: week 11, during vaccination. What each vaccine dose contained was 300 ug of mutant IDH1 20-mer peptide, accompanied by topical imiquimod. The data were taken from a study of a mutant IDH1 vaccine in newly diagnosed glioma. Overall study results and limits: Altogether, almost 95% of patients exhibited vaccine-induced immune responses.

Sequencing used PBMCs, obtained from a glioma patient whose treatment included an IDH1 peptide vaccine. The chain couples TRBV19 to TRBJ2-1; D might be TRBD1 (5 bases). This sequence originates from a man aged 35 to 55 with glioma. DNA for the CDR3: TGTGCCAGTAGTATAGAGGGTAAGGGGGAGCAGTTCTTC. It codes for CASSIEGKGEQFF.